These T cell receptor beta chains were read from a single sample in a study of Ad26.COV2.S vaccination and SARS-CoV-2 variants. Data came from immunoSEQ multiplex PCR; TCRdb stores just in-frame clones and leaves some out. The table shows about 260,000 clones, with around nine tenths occurring only once. This specimen consisted of peripheral blood, obtained in a trial of Ad26.COV2.S vaccine versus placebo. The source of these receptors is a person between 18 and 60 years old who received the Ad26.COV2.S COVID-19 vaccine or a placebo. The CDR3 runs from the conserved cysteine through the conserved F or W. A D gene is named only where the DNA matches it firmly. Size is omitted from some rows. Given values are once, few, many or a class for expanded clones.

D,V,J,size,DNA,CDR3
TRBD1,TRBV5-1,TRBJ1-1,.,TGCGCCAGCAGCTTACAGGGGGGGAGCACTGAAGCTTTCTTT,CASSLQGGSTEAFF
.,TRBV7-3,TRBJ2-4,once,TGTGCCAGCAGCTTATTCCCGTCGGGGGAAAACATTCAGTACTTC,CASSLFPSGENIQYF
.,TRBV6-5,TRBJ2-7,.,TGTGCCAGCACCGACAGGCGCTCCTACGAGCAGTACTTC,CASTDRRSYEQYF
.,TRBV7-2,TRBJ1-1,.,TGTGCCAGCAGCCCGCCCCGGGGACAGAACACTGAAGCTTTCTTT,CASSPPRGQNTEAFF
TRBD1,TRBV4-1,TRBJ2-7,.,TGCGCCAGCAGCCAAGGGACAGGCCACTACGAGCAGTACTTC,CASSQGTGHYEQYF
.,TRBV5-1,TRBJ1-1,.,TGCGCCAGCAGCCCCCTTCAGGGTTCCAACACTGAAGCTTTCTTT,CASSPLQGSNTEAFF
TRBD1,TRBV3-1/TRBV3-2,TRBJ1-2,.,TGTGCCAGCAGCCAGGCTTATCAGGGGGGAATGAGCTATGGCTACACCTTC,CASSQAYQGGMSYGYTF
.,TRBV6-5,TRBJ2-2,.,TGTGCCAGCAGTTCCGGGCTTCTCGGGAGCACCGGGGAGCTGTTTTTT,CASSSGLLGSTGELFF
.,TRBV5-1,TRBJ1-1,once,TGCGCCAGCAGCTCTTACAGGGACATGAACACTGAAGCTTTCTTT,CASSSYRDMNTEAFF
TRBD1,TRBV11-2,TRBJ2-5,.,TGTGCCAGCAGCCAGGACAGGGTATTGAAGACCCAGTACTTC,CASSQDRVLKTQYF
.,TRBV3-1/TRBV3-2,TRBJ2-1,.,TGTGCCAGCAGCCAAGATCGGTATACTACATCGGATGAGCAGTTCTTC,CASSQDRYTTSDEQFF
.,TRBV30,TRBJ1-1,.,TGTGCCTGGAGGGCTCGGGACGGCTACACTGAAGCTTTCTTT,CAWRARDGYTEAFF
.,TRBV29-1,TRBJ2-5,.,TGCAGCGTTGAAGTTGGGGGCGCGGAGACCCAGTACTTC,CSVEVGGAETQYF
.,TRBV15,TRBJ2-5,once,TGTGCCACCAGCAGGGGACACGAAGAGACCCAGTACTTC,CATSRGHEETQYF
TRBD1,TRBV6-5,TRBJ2-5,once,TGTGCCAGCAGTTACCTCGCGAGGGGGCGAGGAGAGACCCAGTACTTC,CASSYLARGRGETQYF
TRBD1,TRBV29-1,TRBJ2-5,.,TGCAGCGTTGAGGGCCCGGGACAGGGGGCCCGGGAGACCCAGTACTTC,CSVEGPGQGARETQYF
.,TRBV25-1,TRBJ2-2,.,TGTGCCAGCAGTGAGGGTTTGGGGGTCCCGGTCGGGGAGCTGTTTTTT,CASSEGLGVPVGELFF
.,TRBV19,TRBJ1-5,.,TGTGCCAGTAGTATAATTGAACAGGGTCCCCAGCATTTT,CASSIIEQGPQHF
.,TRBV12-3/TRBV12-4,TRBJ2-1,once,TGTGCCAGCAGTCAAGGGATCTACAATGAGCAGTTCTTC,CASSQGIYNEQFF
TRBD1,TRBV24-1,TRBJ2-3,.,TGTGCCACCAGCCCCGGGACAGGGGCGGTTCATACGCAGTATTTT,CATSPGTGAVHTQYF
TRBD1,TRBV15,TRBJ1-2,once,TGTGCCACCAGCAGACTAGACAGGGACGGGGGCTACACCTTC,CATSRLDRDGGYTF
TRBD2,TRBV6-5,TRBJ2-5,.,TGTGCCAGCCTACTAGCGAGCCAAGAGACCCAGTACTTC,CASLLASQETQYF
TRBD2,TRBV7-2,TRBJ2-7,.,TGTGCCAGCAGCCGGACTAGCAACTACGAGCAGTACTTC,CASSRTSNYEQYF
TRBD1,TRBV10-3,TRBJ2-2,once,TGTGCCATCAGCCCGGGACAGGAGAACACCGGGGAGCTGTTTTTT,CAISPGQENTGELFF
TRBD1,TRBV9,TRBJ2-3,few,TGTGCCAGCAGCGGGACAGGGATGGTGGCAGATACGCAGTATTTT,CASSGTGMVADTQYF
.,TRBV4-1,TRBJ2-5,.,TGCGCCAGCAGCCAAGAAAGGACTGGGGGGTGGGAGACCCAGTACTTC,CASSQERTGGWETQYF
.,TRBV5-4,TRBJ1-6,.,TGTGCCAGCAGCTTGGAGATGGAGAATTCACCCCTCCACTTT,CASSLEMENSPLHF
TRBD1,TRBV5-3,TRBJ1-1,.,TGTGCCAGAAGCTTTGTGGGACAGGGGGCGTCGAACACTGAAGCTTTCTTT,CARSFVGQGASNTEAFF
.,TRBV7-2,TRBJ2-2,.,TGTGCCAGCAGCCCGAGCGAGGTCTCCGGGGAGCTGTTTTTT,CASSPSEVSGELFF
TRBD1,TRBV2,TRBJ1-4,.,TGTGCCAGCAGCGCCGGGACAGGGCCAACTAATGAAAAACTGTTTTTT,CASSAGTGPTNEKLFF
.,TRBV4-1,TRBJ2-5,.,TGCGCCAGCAGCCCAGGTGGCGAGACCCAGTACTTC,CASSPGGETQYF
TRBD1,TRBV7-2,TRBJ1-2,.,TGTGCCAGCAGCATTTCACAGGGGATCTATGGCTACACCTTC,CASSISQGIYGYTF
TRBD2,TRBV20-1,TRBJ2-1,.,TGCAGTGCTAGTAAGCGGGAGAGCAATGAGCAGTTCTTC,CSASKRESNEQFF
.,TRBV11-2,TRBJ2-5,.,TGTGCCAGCAGAGGGAGGAACAGGGGATCAGAGACCCAGTACTTC,CASRGRNRGSETQYF
.,TRBV18,TRBJ1-5,.,TGTGCCAGCTCATCCTACAATCAGCCCCAGCATTTT,CASSSYNQPQHF
.,TRBV19,TRBJ1-1,.,TGTGCCAGTATCCACTTAGGGGGACACATCACTGAAGCTTTCTTT,CASIHLGGHITEAFF
.,TRBV9,TRBJ2-1,few,TGTGCCAGCAGCGTAGACGGGAGCCGCTCCTACAATGAGCAGTTCTTC,CASSVDGSRSYNEQFF
TRBD1,TRBV27,TRBJ1-6,.,TGTGCCAGCAGTTTTGACAGGGCCCATAATTCACCCCTCCACTTT,CASSFDRAHNSPLHF
.,TRBV27,TRBJ2-1,once,TGTGCCAGCAGTTCAGGGGTGACTTCCTACAATGAGCAGTTCTTC,CASSSGVTSYNEQFF
.,TRBV7-9,TRBJ2-2,once,TGTGCCAGCAGCTTATGGGAGCCCACCGGGGAGCTGTTTTTT,CASSLWEPTGELFF
.,TRBV4-2,TRBJ1-1,few,TGTGCCAGCAGCCAAGGGGTACAGACCTTCTTCTTT,CASSQGVQTFFF
.,TRBV9,TRBJ2-5,.,TGTGCCAGCAGCGTAGACTATTTCAGAGAGACCCAGTACTTC,CASSVDYFRETQYF